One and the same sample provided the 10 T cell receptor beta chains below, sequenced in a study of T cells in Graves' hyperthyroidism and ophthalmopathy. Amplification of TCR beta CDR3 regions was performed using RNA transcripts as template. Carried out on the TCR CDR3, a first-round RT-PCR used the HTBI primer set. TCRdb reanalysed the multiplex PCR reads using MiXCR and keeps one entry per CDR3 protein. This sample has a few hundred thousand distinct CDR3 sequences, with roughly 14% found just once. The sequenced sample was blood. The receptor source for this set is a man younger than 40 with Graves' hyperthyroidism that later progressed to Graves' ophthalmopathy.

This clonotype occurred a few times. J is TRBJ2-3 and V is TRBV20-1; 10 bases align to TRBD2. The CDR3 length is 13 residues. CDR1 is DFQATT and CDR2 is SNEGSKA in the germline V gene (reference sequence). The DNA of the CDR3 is TGCAGGCTAGCGGGGGCGAACACAGATACGCAGTATTTT. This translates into CRLAGANTDTQYF.

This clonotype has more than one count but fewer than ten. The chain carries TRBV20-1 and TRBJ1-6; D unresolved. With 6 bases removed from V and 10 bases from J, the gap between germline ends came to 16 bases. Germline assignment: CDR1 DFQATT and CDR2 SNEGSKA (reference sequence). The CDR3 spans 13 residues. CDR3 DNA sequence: TGCAGTGCACCGGCCTCGGCGGCCTCACCCCTCCACTTT. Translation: CSAPASAASPLHF.

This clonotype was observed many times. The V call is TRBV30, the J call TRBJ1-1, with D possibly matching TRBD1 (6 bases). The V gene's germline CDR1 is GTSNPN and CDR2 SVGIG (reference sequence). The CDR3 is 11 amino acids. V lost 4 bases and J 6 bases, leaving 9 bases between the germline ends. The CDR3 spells CAWTQGSEAFF. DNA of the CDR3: TGTGCCTGGACCCAGGGGTCTGAAGCTTTCTTT.

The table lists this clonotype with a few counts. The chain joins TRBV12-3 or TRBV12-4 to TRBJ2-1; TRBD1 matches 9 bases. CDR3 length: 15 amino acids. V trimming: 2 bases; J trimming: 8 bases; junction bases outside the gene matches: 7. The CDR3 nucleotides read TGTGCCAGCAGTTTACCTGGACAGGGGTTCGATGAGCAGTTCTTC. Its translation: CASSLPGQGFDEQFF.

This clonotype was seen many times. In DNA, the CDR3 is TGTGCCAGCATGCAGGGGGTGAAAAACATTCAGTACTTC. Translation gives CASMQGVKNIQYF. The rearrangement joins TRBV28 to TRBJ2-4; 7 bases align to TRBD1. Germline V lookup: CDR1 MDHEN, CDR2 SYDVKM. This CDR3 is 13 amino acids long. The V segment lost 7 bases and the J segment 4 bases; nucleotides outside the gene matches: 4.

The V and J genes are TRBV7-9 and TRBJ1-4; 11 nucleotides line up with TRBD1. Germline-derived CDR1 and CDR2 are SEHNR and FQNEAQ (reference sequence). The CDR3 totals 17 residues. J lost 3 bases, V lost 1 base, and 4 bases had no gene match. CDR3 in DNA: TGTGCCAGCAGCTTAGTAGGACAGGGGGCGGCTAATGAAAAACTGTTTTTT. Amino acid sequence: CASSLVGQGAANEKLFF.

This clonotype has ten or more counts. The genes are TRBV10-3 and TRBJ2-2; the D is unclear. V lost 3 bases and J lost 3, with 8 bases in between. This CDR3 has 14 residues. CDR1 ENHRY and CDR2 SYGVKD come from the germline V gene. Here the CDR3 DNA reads TGTGCCATCAGTGATCCCGGATACACCGGGGAGCTGTTTTTT. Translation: CAISDPGYTGELFF.

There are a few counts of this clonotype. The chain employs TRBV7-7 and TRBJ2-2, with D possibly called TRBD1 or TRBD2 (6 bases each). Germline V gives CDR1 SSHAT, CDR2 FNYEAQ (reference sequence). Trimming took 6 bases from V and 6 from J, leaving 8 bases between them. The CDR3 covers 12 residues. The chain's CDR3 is CASRGGSGELFF. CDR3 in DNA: TGTGCCAGCAGGGGGGGCTCCGGGGAGCTGTTTTTT. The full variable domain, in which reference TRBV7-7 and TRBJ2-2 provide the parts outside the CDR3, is GAGVSQSPRYKVTKRGQDVTLRCDPISSHATLYWYQQALGQGPEFLTYFNYEAQPDKSGLPSDRFSAERPEGSISTLTIQRTEQRDSAMYRCASRGGSGELFFGEGSRLTVL.

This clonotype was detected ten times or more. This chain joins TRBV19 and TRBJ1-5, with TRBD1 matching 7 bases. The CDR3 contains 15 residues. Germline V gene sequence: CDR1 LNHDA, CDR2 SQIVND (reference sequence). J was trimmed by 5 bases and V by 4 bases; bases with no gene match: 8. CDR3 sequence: CASSTTGEVDQPQHF. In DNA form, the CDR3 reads TGTGCCAGTAGTACTACAGGGGAAGTTGATCAGCCCCAGCATTTT.

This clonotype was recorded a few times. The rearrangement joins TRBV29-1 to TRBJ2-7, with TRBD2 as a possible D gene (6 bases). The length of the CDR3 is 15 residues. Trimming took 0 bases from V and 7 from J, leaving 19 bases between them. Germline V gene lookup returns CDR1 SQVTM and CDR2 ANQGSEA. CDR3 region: CSVEDRGINYFEQYF. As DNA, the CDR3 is TGCAGCGTTGAAGATCGGGGGATTAATTATTTTGAGCAGTACTTC.